This T cell receptor (beta chain) was retrieved from a study of T cells in localized non-small cell lung cancer. The CDR3 extends over 16 amino acids. Germline CDR1 SGHRS, CDR2 YFSETQ. V was trimmed by 0 bases and J by 5 bases, leaving 18 bases between them. This clone was seen a few times. Using immunoSEQ multiplex PCR, the repertoire was profiled, and TCRdb retains in-frame clones only, with some absent. The table lists about 1,300 clones, under 35% of them singletons. Sequenced here: lung tumor tissue, sampled before any cancer treatment. The TCR originated in a male donor aged 60 or over with stage I lung adenocarcinoma. The J gene is TRBJ2-7, the V gene TRBV5-1, with D possibly being TRBD1 or TRBD2 (5 bases each). The CDR3, as DNA: TGCGCCAGCAGCTTGGGCTTGGGGGACCAAGGTCACGAGCAGTACTTC. The encoded protein is CASSLGLGDQGHEQYF.